Described below is a single T cell receptor beta chain sequence and its context. The source of the sample is a study of blood T cells in healthy people across ages. Germline loops: CDR1 SGHTA, CDR2 FQGNSA. CDR3 length equals 14 residues. V was shortened by 3 bases and J by 8 bases, with 16 bases between the two germline ends. Combining a sample-barcoded 5' primer with a J-beta primer mix, a second PCR ran for about 7 to 12 cycles. TCRdb reprocessed the 5' RACE reads via MiXCR and lists one record per CDR3 protein. The sample holds 750,000 to 850,000 distinct CDR3 sequences, about 25% seen once. These data also formed part of another study, on T cells of mothers and their children.

The sequence derives from a boy between 5 and 17 years old in good health. The chain employs TRBV7-2 and TRBJ1-2; D not certain. Material for sequencing was blood. CDR3 sequence: CASSFYVDGQGYTF. CDR3 in DNA: TGTGCCAGCAGCTTTTATGTCGACGGGCAGGGCTACACCTTC.